Below, 5 T cell receptor beta chains from the same sample are listed, as sequenced in a study of blood T cell repertoires in COVID-19 (dated by TCRdb to 2020 to 2022). Receptor amplification or capture employed the immunoSEQ multiplex PCR assay. The table comes from immuneACCESS by way of TCRdb, which keeps in-frame sequences with V and J called. Part of the clones is missing from these tables; in studies checked, under half for an unresolved V gene and the rest for unknown reasons. For this sample the table gives 250,000 to 300,000 clones, of which roughly nine tenths were detected only once. Of the sample, less than 4.5% is held by the ten largest clones. Sequenced sample: peripheral blood. The source of these receptors is a man aged 18 to 29 with active or convalescent COVID-19.

This sequence joins TRBV2 and TRBJ2-7; D is unresolved. Germline CDR1 reads SNHLY; CDR2 reads FYNNEI. The CDR3 loop spans 12 amino acids. V was pared by 5 bases and J by 1 base, with 6 bases between. CDR3 amino acids: CASSRDSYEQYF. CDR3 nucleotides: TGTGCCAGCAGTCGAGATTCCTACGAGCAGTACTTC.

The rearrangement uses TRBV5-1 and TRBJ1-2; 10 bases are shared with TRBD1. CDR3 length: 14 residues. J lost 7 bases, V lost 4 bases, and 7 bases had no gene match. Germline CDR1 SGHRS, CDR2 YFSETQ. CDR3 amino acids: CASSTDRGRFGYTF. The CDR3 coding sequence is TGCGCCAGCAGCACAGACAGGGGGCGGTTTGGCTACACCTTC.

J is TRBJ1-2 and V is TRBV28, with no clear D. Germline V gene lookup returns CDR1 MDHEN and CDR2 SYDVKM. CDR3 length: 12 amino acids. The V and J ends lost 7 bases and 2 bases respectively, with 8 bases between them. Here the CDR3 reads CASKIRNYGYTF. DNA of the CDR3: TGTGCCAGCAAAATTAGAAACTATGGCTACACCTTC.

This chain joins TRBV27 and TRBJ1-1; 9 bases line up with TRBD1. The germline V gene encodes CDR1 MNHEY and CDR2 SMNVEV (reference sequence). The CDR3 spans 12 residues. With V trimmed by 5 bases and J by 13 bases, 8 bases remained unmatched. The CDR3 coding sequence is TGTGCCAGCAGTCGCTGGGACAGGGAGGTTTTCTTT. Translation: CASSRWDREVFF.

CDR3 nucleotides: TGTGCCAGCACAGTTACGTCACCGAACACTGAAGCTTTCTTT. It is translated as CASTVTSPNTEAFF. The genes are TRBV6-1 and TRBJ1-1; no clear D. The CDR3 length is 14 residues. V lost 7 bases and J 1 base, leaving 13 bases between the germline ends. Germline CDR1 MNHNS, CDR2 SASEGT.